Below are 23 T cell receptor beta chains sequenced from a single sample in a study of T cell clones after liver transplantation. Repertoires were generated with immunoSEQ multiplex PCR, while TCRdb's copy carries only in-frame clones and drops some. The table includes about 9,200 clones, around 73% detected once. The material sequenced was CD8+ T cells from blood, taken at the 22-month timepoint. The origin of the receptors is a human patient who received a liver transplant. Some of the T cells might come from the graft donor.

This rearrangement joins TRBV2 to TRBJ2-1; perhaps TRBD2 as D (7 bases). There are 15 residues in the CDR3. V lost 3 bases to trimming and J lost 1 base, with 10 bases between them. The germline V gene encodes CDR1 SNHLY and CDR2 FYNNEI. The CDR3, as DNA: TGTGCCAGCAGTGAGGGGGGGCAGTCCTACAATGAGCAGTTCTTC. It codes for CASSEGGQSYNEQFF.

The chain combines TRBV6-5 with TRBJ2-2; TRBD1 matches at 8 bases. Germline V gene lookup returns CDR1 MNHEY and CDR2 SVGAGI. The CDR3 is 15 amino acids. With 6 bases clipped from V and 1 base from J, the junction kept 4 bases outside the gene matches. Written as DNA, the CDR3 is TGTGCCAGCAGGGCCGGGACAGGGAACACCGGGGAGCTGTTTTTT. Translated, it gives CASRAGTGNTGELFF.

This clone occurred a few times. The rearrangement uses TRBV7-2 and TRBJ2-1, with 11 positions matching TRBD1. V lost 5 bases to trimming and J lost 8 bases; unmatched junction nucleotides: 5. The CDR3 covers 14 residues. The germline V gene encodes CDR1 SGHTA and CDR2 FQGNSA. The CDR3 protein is CASSEGQGVDEQFF. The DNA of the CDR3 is TGTGCCAGCAGCGAGGGACAGGGGGTCGATGAGCAGTTCTTC.

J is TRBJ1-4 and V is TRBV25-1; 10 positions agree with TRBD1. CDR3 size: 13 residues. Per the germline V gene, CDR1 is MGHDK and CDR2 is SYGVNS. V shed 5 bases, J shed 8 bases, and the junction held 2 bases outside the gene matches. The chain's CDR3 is CASSSTGGEKLFF. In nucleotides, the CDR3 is TGTGCCAGCAGTTCGACAGGGGGCGAAAAACTGTTTTTT.

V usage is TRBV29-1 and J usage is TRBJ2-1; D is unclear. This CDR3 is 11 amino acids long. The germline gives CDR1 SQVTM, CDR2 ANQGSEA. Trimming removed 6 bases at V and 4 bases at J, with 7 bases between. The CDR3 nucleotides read TGCAGCGTCCCTGGTTACAATGAGCAGTTCTTC. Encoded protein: CSVPGYNEQFF.

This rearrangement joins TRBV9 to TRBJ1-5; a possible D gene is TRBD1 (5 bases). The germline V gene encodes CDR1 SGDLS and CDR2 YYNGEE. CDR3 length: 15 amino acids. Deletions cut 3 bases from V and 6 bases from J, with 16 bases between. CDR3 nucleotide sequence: TGTGCCAGCAGCGCCGAGGGCGGGGGGGGTCAGCCCCAGCATTTT. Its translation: CASSAEGGGGQPQHF.

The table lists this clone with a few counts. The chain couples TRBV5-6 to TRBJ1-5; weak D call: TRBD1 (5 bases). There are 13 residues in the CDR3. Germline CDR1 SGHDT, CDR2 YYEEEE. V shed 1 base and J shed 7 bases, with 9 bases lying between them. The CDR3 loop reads CASSLRGEQPQHF. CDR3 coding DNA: TGTGCCAGCAGCTTGAGGGGCGAACAGCCCCAGCATTTT. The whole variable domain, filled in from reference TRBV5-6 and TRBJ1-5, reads DAGVTQSPTHLIKTRGQQVTLRCSPKSGHDTVSWYQQALGQGPQFIFQYYEEEERQRGNFPDRFSGHQFPNYSSELNVNALLLGDSALYLCASSLRGEQPQHFGDGTRLSIL.

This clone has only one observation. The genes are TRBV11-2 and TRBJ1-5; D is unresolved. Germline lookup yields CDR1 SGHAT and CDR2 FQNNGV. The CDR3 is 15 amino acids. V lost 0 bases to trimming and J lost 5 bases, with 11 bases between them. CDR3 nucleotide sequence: TGTGCCAGCAGCTTAGAAGCAGGTCCGGATCAGCCCCAGCATTTT. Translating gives CASSLEAGPDQPQHF.

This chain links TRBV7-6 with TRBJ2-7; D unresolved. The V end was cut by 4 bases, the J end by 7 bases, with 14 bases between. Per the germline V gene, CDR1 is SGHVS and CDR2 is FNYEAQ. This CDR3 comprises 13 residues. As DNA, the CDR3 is TGTGCCAGCAGCTCCGACGGGTCTGGAGAGCAGTACTTC. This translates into CASSSDGSGEQYF.

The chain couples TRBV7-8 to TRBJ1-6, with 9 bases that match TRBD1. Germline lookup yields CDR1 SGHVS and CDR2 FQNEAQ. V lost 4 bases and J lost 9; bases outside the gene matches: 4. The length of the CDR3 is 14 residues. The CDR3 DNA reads TGTGCCAGCAGCTCCCGACAGGGGGGTTCACCCCTCCACTTT. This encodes CASSSRQGGSPLHF.

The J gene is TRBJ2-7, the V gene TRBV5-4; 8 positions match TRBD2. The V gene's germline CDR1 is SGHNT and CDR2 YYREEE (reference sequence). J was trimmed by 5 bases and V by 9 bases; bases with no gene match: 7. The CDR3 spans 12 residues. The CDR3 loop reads CATRIGGDEQYF. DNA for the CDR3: TGTGCCACCCGAATCGGGGGGGACGAGCAGTACTTC. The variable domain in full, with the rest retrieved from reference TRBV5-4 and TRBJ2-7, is ETGVTQSPTHLIKTRGQQVTLRCSSQSGHNTVSWYQQALGQGPQFIFQYYREEENGRGNFPPRFSGLQFPNYSSELNVNALELDDSALYLCATRIGGDEQYFGPGTRLTVT.

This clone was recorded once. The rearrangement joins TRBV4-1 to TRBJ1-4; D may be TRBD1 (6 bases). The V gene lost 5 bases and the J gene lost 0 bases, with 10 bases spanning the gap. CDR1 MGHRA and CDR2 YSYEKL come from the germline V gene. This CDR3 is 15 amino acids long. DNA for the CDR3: TGCGCCAGCAGCGAGGGACAAGCAACTAATGAAAAACTGTTTTTT. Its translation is CASSEGQATNEKLFF.

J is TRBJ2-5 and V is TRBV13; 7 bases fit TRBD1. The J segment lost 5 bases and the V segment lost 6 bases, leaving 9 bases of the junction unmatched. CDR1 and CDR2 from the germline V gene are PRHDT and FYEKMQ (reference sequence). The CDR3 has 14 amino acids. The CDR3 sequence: CASRSTGVEETQYF. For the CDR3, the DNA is TGTGCCAGCAGATCCACAGGGGTCGAGGAGACCCAGTACTTC. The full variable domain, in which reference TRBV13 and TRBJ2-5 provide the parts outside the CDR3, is AAGVIQSPRHLIKEKRETATLKCYPIPRHDTVYWYQQGPGQDPQFLISFYEKMQSDKGSIPDRFSAQQFSDYHSELNMSSLELGDSALYFCASRSTGVEETQYFGPGTRLLVL.

CDR3 nucleotide sequence: TGCGCCAGCAGCCTTGGACAGGGGACGCAGTATTTT. Residues: CASSLGQGTQYF. This sequence joins TRBV4-1 and TRBJ2-3; TRBD1 agrees at 9 bases. This CDR3 region has 12 residues. V dropped 4 bases and J dropped 9; count of bases not matched to a gene: 2. CDR1 and CDR2 from the germline V gene are MGHRA and YSYEKL.

As DNA, the CDR3 is TGTGCCAGCGTTCTCGGGGGCTTTTATGAAAAACTGTTTTTT. This encodes CASVLGGFYEKLFF. The chain uses TRBV7-9 and TRBJ1-4; D is possibly TRBD1 (6 bases). Trimming cost V 8 bases and J 6 bases, with 16 bases left between them. This CDR3 region has 14 residues. The germline gives CDR1 SEHNR, CDR2 FQNEAQ (reference sequence).

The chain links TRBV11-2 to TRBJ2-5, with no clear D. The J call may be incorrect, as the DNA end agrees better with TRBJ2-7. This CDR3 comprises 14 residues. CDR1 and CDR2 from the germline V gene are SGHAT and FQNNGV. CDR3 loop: CASSLLHLFNEQYF. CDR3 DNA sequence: TGTGCCAGCAGCTTGCTCCATCTGTTCAACGAGCAGTACTTC.

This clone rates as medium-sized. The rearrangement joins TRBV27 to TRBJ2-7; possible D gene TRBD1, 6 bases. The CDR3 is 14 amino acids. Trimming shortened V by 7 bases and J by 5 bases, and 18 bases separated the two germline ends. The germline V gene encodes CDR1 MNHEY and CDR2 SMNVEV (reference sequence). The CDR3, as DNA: TGTGCCAGCACTCGCCGAAGGGGGAGTGACGAGCAGTACTTC. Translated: CASTRRRGSDEQYF.

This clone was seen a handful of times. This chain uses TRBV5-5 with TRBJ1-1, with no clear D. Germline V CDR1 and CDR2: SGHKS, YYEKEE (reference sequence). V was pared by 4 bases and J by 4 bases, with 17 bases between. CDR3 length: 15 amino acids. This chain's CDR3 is CASSPAVGLVTEAFF. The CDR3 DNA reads TGTGCCAGCAGCCCTGCGGTGGGGTTGGTCACTGAAGCTTTCTTT. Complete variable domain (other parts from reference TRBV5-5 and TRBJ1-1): DAGVTQSPTHLIKTRGQQVTLRCSPISGHKSVSWYQQVLGQGPQFIFQYYEKEERGRGNFPDRFSARQFPNYSSELNVNALLLGDSALYLCASSPAVGLVTEAFFGQGTRLTVV.

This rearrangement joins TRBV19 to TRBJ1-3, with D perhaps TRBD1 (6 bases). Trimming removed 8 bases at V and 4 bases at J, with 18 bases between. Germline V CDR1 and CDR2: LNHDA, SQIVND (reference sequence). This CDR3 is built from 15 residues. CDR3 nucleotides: TGTGCCAGTCCAAGGGGCAGGGGCCCAGGAAACACCATATATTTT. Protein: CASPRGRGPGNTIYF.

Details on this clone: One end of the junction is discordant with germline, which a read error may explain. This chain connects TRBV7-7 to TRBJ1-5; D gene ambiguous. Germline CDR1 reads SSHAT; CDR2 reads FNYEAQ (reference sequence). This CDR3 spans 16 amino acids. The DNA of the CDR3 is TGTGCTAGCAGCTTCACCGTGACTCCCGACAATCAGCCCCAGCATTTT. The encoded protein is CASSFTVTPDNQPQHF.

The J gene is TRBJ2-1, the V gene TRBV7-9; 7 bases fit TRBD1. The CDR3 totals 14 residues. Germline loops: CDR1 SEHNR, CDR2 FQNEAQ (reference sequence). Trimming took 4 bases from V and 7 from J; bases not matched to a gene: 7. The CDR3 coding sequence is TGTGCCAGCAGCTCCAAGACAGGGCCGAATGAGCAGTTCTTC. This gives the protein CASSSKTGPNEQFF.

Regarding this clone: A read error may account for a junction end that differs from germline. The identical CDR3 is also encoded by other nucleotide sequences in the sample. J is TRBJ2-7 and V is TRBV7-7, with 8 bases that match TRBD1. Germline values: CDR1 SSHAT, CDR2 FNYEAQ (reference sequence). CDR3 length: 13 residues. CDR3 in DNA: TGTGCTAGCAGCTTAGGACAGGGCGGCGAGCAGTACTTC. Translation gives CASSLGQGGEQYF.

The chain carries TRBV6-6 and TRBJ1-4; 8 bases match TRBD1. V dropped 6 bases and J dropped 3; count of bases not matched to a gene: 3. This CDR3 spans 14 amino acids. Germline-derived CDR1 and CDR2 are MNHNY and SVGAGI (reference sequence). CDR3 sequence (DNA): TGTGCCAGCAGCCTACAGGGGGCTAATGAAAAACTGTTTTTT. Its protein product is CASSLQGANEKLFF.